The clone carrying this T cell receptor beta chain turned up a few times. These data come from a study of blood T cell repertoires in COVID-19. Study summary: Samples representing acute and convalescent COVID-19 were sourced from the United States, Italy and Spain.

The V gene end was trimmed by 0 bases and the J gene end by 4 bases; junction bases not matched to a gene: 6. Germline CDR1 and CDR2: LGHDT and YNNKEL (reference sequence). The CDR3 consists of 16 residues. Produced via immunoSEQ multiplex PCR; TCRdb's table is partial and in-frame only. Counted here are about 160,000 clones, about 85% occurring once; the ten biggest clones make up approximately 3.3%. Source material: peripheral blood. The clonotype was recovered from a human donor with acute or convalescent COVID-19. The donor label of this sample is uncertain. J is TRBJ2-3 and V is TRBV3-1 (or the pseudogene TRBV3-2); 8 positions agree with TRBD2. The CDR3 region is CASSQDSGARADTQYF. CDR3 nucleotide sequence: TGTGCCAGCAGCCAAGATAGCGGGGCTCGCGCAGATACGCAGTATTTT.